The 29 T cell receptor beta chains in this list originate from one sample, sequenced in a study of response to subunit inactivated influenza vaccine (dated 2018 in TCRdb). Library preparation employed RT-PCR. This sample was sequenced with an Illumina HiSeq 2500. TCRdb cleaned the public reads at Q25 with fastp, built clones with MiXCR and kept in-frame beta chains. Each entry is one CDR3 protein sequence, shown with its most common DNA and genes. For this sample there are 600,000 to 700,000 distinct CDR3 sequences; 14% appear just once. Of the sample, 7.6% falls within the top ten clones. Sequencing was performed on PBMCs from blood, taken around two weeks before vaccination. These receptors came from a man aged 50-60 years who received an inactivated influenza vaccine. Donor details come from another sample of the same person, matched by shared clones.

The rearrangement uses TRBV5-5 and TRBJ2-3, with TRBD2 matching 9 bases. The CDR3 is 16 amino acids. In germline, CDR1 is SGHKS, CDR2 YYEKEE (reference sequence). The V and J ends lost 3 bases and 0 bases, in that order; junction bases with no gene match: 5. The CDR3 DNA is TGTGCCAGCAGCTACCGACTAGCGGCGAGCACAGATACGCAGTATTTT. It yields the protein CASSYRLAASTDTQYF.

The chain recombines TRBV12-3 or TRBV12-4 with TRBJ2-2; the D gene is possibly TRBD1 (6 bases). The V end was cut by 6 bases, the J end by 7 bases, with 15 bases between. The CDR3 sequence is 14 residues long. The CDR3 nucleotides read TGTGCCAGCAGGACAACAGGGTCCGGCGGGGAGCTGTTTTTT. The encoded protein is CASRTTGSGGELFF.

This chain connects TRBV12-3 or TRBV12-4 to TRBJ1-1; D not certain. V was pared by 0 bases and J by 5 bases, with 10 bases between. This CDR3 has 14 amino acids. The CDR3 sequence: CASSLAQGWTEAFF. In nucleotides, the CDR3 is TGTGCCAGCAGTTTAGCCCAAGGCTGGACTGAAGCTTTCTTT.

This clonotype was counted a few times. J is TRBJ2-7 and V is TRBV15, with unresolved D. CDR1 is LNHNV, CDR2 YYDKDF, per germline (reference sequence). CDR3 length: 15 residues. V was shortened by 0 bases and J by 7 bases, with 16 bases between the two germline ends. Written as DNA, the CDR3 is TGTGCCACCAGCAGAGATTATGAGGTTACGCGTGAGCAGTACTTC. Encoded protein: CATSRDYEVTREQYF.

V usage is TRBV24-1 and J usage is TRBJ2-3; D unresolved. Germline V gene lookup returns CDR1 KGHDR and CDR2 SFDVKD. V was trimmed by 0 bases and J by 0 bases, leaving 3 bases between them. The CDR3 extends over 14 amino acids. The CDR3 is CATSDLASTDTQYF. As DNA, the CDR3 is TGTGCCACCAGTGATTTGGCTAGCACAGATACGCAGTATTTT.

V and J are TRBV12-3 or TRBV12-4 and TRBJ2-7; D could derive from TRBD1 or TRBD2 (5 bases each). V was trimmed by 3 bases and J by 12 bases, leaving 15 bases between them. This CDR3 is built from 12 residues. CDR3 amino acids: CASSFRDPILYF. In nucleotides, the CDR3 is TGTGCCAGCAGTTTCCGGGACCCCATTTTGTACTTC.

At least ten counts were recorded for this clonotype. The rearrangement uses TRBV29-1 and TRBJ1-5; 7 bases align to TRBD1. V lost 4 bases, J lost 4 bases, and 4 bases stayed unmatched. The CDR3 contains 13 residues. Germline V gene lookup returns CDR1 SQVTM and CDR2 ANQGSEA. DNA of the CDR3: TGCAGCGTTGCACAGGGGCTAAATCAGCCCCAGCATTTT. Its translation: CSVAQGLNQPQHF.

This clonotype was seen only a few times. The rearrangement uses TRBV12-3 or TRBV12-4 and TRBJ1-1, with a possible D match to TRBD1 (5 bases). V lost 2 bases to trimming and J lost 5 bases, with 18 bases between them. This CDR3 is built from 16 residues. DNA of the CDR3: TGTGCCAGCAGTTTACACAACCGACTTAAGGGGACTGAAGCTTTCTTT. It yields the protein CASSLHNRLKGTEAFF.

A few counts support this clonotype. This rearrangement joins TRBV7-8 to TRBJ2-7; 7 nucleotides match TRBD1. This CDR3 is built from 12 residues. The germline gives CDR1 SGHVS, CDR2 FQNEAQ. The chain's CDR3 is CADRELPYEQYF. The CDR3 region has the DNA TGTGCAGACAGGGAGCTTCCCTACGAGCAGTACTTC. Full variable domain (rest looked up from reference TRBV7-8 and TRBJ2-7): GAGVSQSPRYKVAKRGQDVALRCDPISGHVSLFWYQQALGQGPEFLTYFQNEAQLDKSGLPSDRFFAERPEGSVSTLKIQRTQQEDSAVYLCADRELPYEQYFGPGTRLTVT.

This clonotype has just a few counts. The chain uses TRBV20-1 and TRBJ2-1; TRBD2 matches 10 bases. In germline, CDR1 is DFQATT, CDR2 SNEGSKA (reference sequence). After removal of 5 bases from V and 3 bases from J, the junction contained 4 bases not matched to a gene. The CDR3 consists of 14 residues. The CDR3: CSALKREGYNEQFF. CDR3 nucleotide sequence: TGCAGTGCTCTTAAGCGGGAGGGCTACAATGAGCAGTTCTTC.

This clonotype was detected only a few times. The chain uses TRBV10-3 and TRBJ1-4; unclear D gene. Per germline, CDR1 ENHRY and CDR2 SYGVKD. V was clipped by 10 bases and J by 5 bases, with 17 bases between them. CDR3 length: 14 residues. CDR3 nucleotide sequence: TGTGCCACCAACGAAGGGAGAAACAATGAAAAACTGTTTTTT. Its protein product is CATNEGRNNEKLFF.

This clonotype was found many times. V usage is TRBV12-3 or TRBV12-4 and J usage is TRBJ2-3; 7 nucleotides line up with TRBD2. J lost 4 bases, V lost 3 bases, and 4 bases had no gene match. The CDR3 spans 14 residues. CDR3 in amino acids: CASSFGGSPDTQYF. The CDR3 DNA reads as TGTGCCAGCAGTTTTGGCGGGAGCCCAGATACGCAGTATTTT.

This clonotype was seen more than once but under ten times. This chain connects TRBV9 to TRBJ1-1; 9 nucleotides agree with TRBD1. The CDR3 consists of 18 residues. Trimming at V came to 0 bases and at J to 1 base, leaving 10 bases not matched to a gene. The germline CDR1 and CDR2 sequences are SGDLS and YYNGEE. CDR3 in DNA: TGTGCCAGCAGCGTAGCTACTAGGACAGGGGCAGGGAACACTGAAGCTTTCTTT. Translated, it gives CASSVATRTGAGNTEAFF.

The rearrangement joins TRBV5-1 to TRBJ2-1; 7 nucleotides align to TRBD2. The CDR3 consists of 15 residues. Unmatched junction bases numbered 5, after V lost 0 bases and J lost 5 bases. Germline lookup yields CDR1 SGHRS and CDR2 YFSETQ. The DNA of the CDR3 is TGCGCCAGCAGCTTGGTAGGCGGGAGCCACAATGAGCAGTTCTTC. Translating gives CASSLVGGSHNEQFF. Full variable domain (outside the CDR3, taken from reference TRBV5-1 and TRBJ2-1): KAGVTQTPRYLIKTRGQQVTLSCSPISGHRSVSWYQQTPGQGLQFLFEYFSETQRNKGNFPGRFSGRQFSNSRSEMNVSTLELGDSALYLCASSLVGGSHNEQFFGPGTRLTVL.

A few counts support this clonotype. The V and J genes are TRBV28 and TRBJ2-2, with TRBD1 identical over 11 bases. The V gene's germline CDR1 is MDHEN and CDR2 SYDVKM. Losses at the gene ends were 7 bases for V and 12 bases for J; bases not matched to a gene: 13. This CDR3 region has 15 residues. CDR3 DNA sequence: TGTGCCAGCATTTCCGGGACAGGGGGTTTGGGGAAGCTGTTTTTT. It translates to CASISGTGGLGKLFF.

There are many counts of this clonotype. The chain recombines TRBV28 with TRBJ2-3, with D maybe TRBD1 (6 bases). Per germline, CDR1 MDHEN and CDR2 SYDVKM. This CDR3 region has 15 residues. The germline V and J ends were trimmed by 3 bases and 4 bases, with 14 bases remaining between them. The CDR3 DNA is TGTGCCAGCAGTTTCTGGCAGGGGATCGCAGATACGCAGTATTTT. Translated: CASSFWQGIADTQYF.

Only a few counts were recorded for this clonotype. The chain carries TRBV6-2 or TRBV6-3 and TRBJ2-5; 10 bases match TRBD2. CDR1 MNHEY and CDR2 SVGEGT come from the germline V gene. J was trimmed by 2 bases and V by 10 bases; bases with no gene match: 10. There are 15 residues in the CDR3. The CDR3 is CATERASGGQETQYF. CDR3 nucleotide sequence: TGTGCCACCGAACGGGCTAGCGGGGGTCAAGAGACCCAGTACTTC.

This clonotype was counted only a few times. The chain recombines TRBV12-3 or TRBV12-4 with TRBJ2-4; no firm D call. Trimming shortened V by 5 bases and J by 6 bases, and 11 bases separated the two germline ends. The CDR3 runs to 13 residues. The CDR3 DNA sequence: TGTGCCAGCAGTCCTCGTGGGTCAAACATTCAGTACTTC. As protein: CASSPRGSNIQYF.

This rearrangement joins TRBV21-1 to TRBJ1-4; the table gives TRBD1 as D, unverified against the DNA. TRBV21-1 is recorded as a pseudogene. The CDR3 contains 15 residues. CDR3 sequence: CASSNDRGRYEKLFF. The CDR3 DNA follows: TGTGCCAGCAGCAACGACAGGGGAAGATATGAAAAACTGTTTTTT.

The chain employs TRBV4-1 and TRBJ2-5, with D unclear. Trimming shortened V by 1 base and J by 2 bases, and 14 bases separated the two germline ends. This CDR3 is 16 amino acids long. The germline V gene has CDR1 MGHRA and CDR2 YSYEKL. The CDR3 DNA sequence: TGCGCCAGCAGCCAAGGAGGAATCCGAATTCAAGAGACCCAGTACTTC. Residues: CASSQGGIRIQETQYF.

This clonotype has a handful of counts. The chain couples TRBV24-1 to TRBJ2-1; TRBD2 agrees at 12 bases. Germline CDR1 KGHDR, CDR2 SFDVKD. With V trimmed by 4 bases and J by 8 bases, 11 bases remained unmatched. The CDR3 runs to 17 residues. As DNA, the CDR3 is TGTGCCACCAGTGACCCGAAGCTAGCGGGGGGGCCCTATGAGCAGTTCTTC. Amino acid sequence: CATSDPKLAGGPYEQFF.

The gene calls are TRBV5-1 and TRBJ2-5; D might be TRBD1 (5 bases). CDR3 length: 18 residues. CDR1 is SGHRS and CDR2 is YFSETQ in the germline V gene. Trimming stripped 3 bases from V and 2 bases from J, with 23 bases between. CDR3 bases: TGCGCCAGCAGCTCACCCTACAGGTATTTGAAGGAACAAGAGACCCAGTACTTC. Translation: CASSSPYRYLKEQETQYF.

The J gene is TRBJ2-4, the V gene TRBV12-3 or TRBV12-4, with 7 nucleotides matching TRBD1. CDR3 length: 12 residues. J was trimmed by 9 bases and V by 5 bases; bases with no gene match: 4. CDR3: CASSKTGTIQYF. The CDR3 coding sequence is TGTGCCAGCAGTAAGACAGGGACCATTCAGTACTTC.

This clonotype has ten or more counts. The genes are TRBV20-1 and TRBJ2-1; 8 positions agree with TRBD1. Germline V gives CDR1 DFQATT, CDR2 SNEGSKA (reference sequence). V was clipped by 0 bases and J by 0 bases; unmatched bases: 4. There are 16 residues in the CDR3. CDR3 in DNA: TGCAGTGCTAGAGACCCGGGACAGGTCTCCTACAATGAGCAGTTCTTC. This gives the protein CSARDPGQVSYNEQFF.

The genes are TRBV29-1 and TRBJ2-3, with 7 bases fitting TRBD1. The CDR3 is 14 amino acids. The germline gives CDR1 SQVTM, CDR2 ANQGSEA. V gave up 6 bases and J gave up 0 bases; unmatched junction bases: 6. Here the CDR3 DNA reads TGCAGCGTGGGACAGCCCGCTAGCACAGATACGCAGTATTTT. Its translation: CSVGQPASTDTQYF.

The rearrangement uses TRBV4-1 and TRBJ2-7; D might be TRBD1 (6 bases). Germline CDR1 MGHRA, CDR2 YSYEKL. This CDR3 is 16 amino acids long. The V end was cut by 1 base, the J end by 4 bases, with 17 bases between. The CDR3 DNA reads as TGCGCCAGCAGCCAAGGCCAGGGGATCGGAGCGTACGAGCAGTACTTC. Translating gives CASSQGQGIGAYEQYF.

The rearrangement uses TRBV20-1 and TRBJ2-5; perhaps TRBD2 as D (7 bases). V dropped 7 bases and J dropped 5 bases, with 14 bases sitting between them. Germline CDR1 is DFQATT and CDR2 is SNEGSKA (reference sequence). This CDR3 is built from 12 residues. The chain's CDR3 is CSGSGGSETQYF. The DNA for the CDR3 is TGCAGTGGGTCGGGGGGCAGTGAGACCCAGTACTTC.

The V gene is TRBV7-6, the J gene TRBJ2-3, with 11 bases aligning to TRBD2. Per the germline V gene, CDR1 is SGHVS and CDR2 is FNYEAQ. Trimming removed 5 bases from V and 6 bases from J; junction bases left unmatched: 7. The CDR3 is made up of 15 amino acids. Here the CDR3 DNA reads TGTGCCAGCAGCCATAGCGGGGGGGCCGGGGATACGCAGTATTTT. Protein: CASSHSGGAGDTQYF. The full variable domain, rest sourced from reference TRBV7-6 and TRBJ2-3, is GAGVSQSPRYKVTKRGQDVALRCDPISGHVSLYWYRQALGQGPEFLTYFNYEAQQDKSGLPNDRFSAERPEGSISTLTIQRTEQRDSAMYRCASSHSGGAGDTQYFGPGTRLTVL.

This clonotype was found a few times. The V call is TRBV14, the J call TRBJ2-3; TRBD2 aligns across 9 bases. J gave up 9 bases and V 4 bases, and 8 bases lay outside the gene matches. The length of the CDR3 is 14 residues. Germline V gene lookup returns CDR1 SGHDN and CDR2 FVKESK. This CDR3 reads CASSRSTSGWTQYF. CDR3 sequence (DNA): TGTGCCAGCAGCCGGTCGACTAGCGGATGGACGCAGTATTTT.